The rows below give T cell receptor beta chains drawn from one sample of a study of identifying expanded T cells in peripheral blood. Generated by immunoSEQ multiplex PCR, the TCRdb table keeps only in-frame clones and is missing some. This repertoire shows 90,000 to 120,000 clones, around 88% found once; its top ten account for 16%. Sequenced: blood. The source of these receptors is a person between 18 and 70 years old in good health. The CDR3 runs from the conserved cysteine through the conserved F or W. D genes are given only for firm matches. The size of a clone is reported for some rows only, either as once, few or many, or as a class for expanded clones.

TRBJ1-1 NA NA TRBV7-2 CASSLGMAPIRGTEAFF TGTGCCAGCAGCTTGGGGATGGCGCCTATAAGGGGCACTGAAGCTTTCTTT
TRBJ2-7 NA NA TRBV7-9 CASSLRGQSYEQYF TGTGCCAGCAGCTTGAGGGGTCAGTCCTACGAGCAGTACTTC
TRBJ2-1 NA NA TRBV4-1 CASSSRHGQAIYNEQFF TGCGCCAGCAGCTCAAGGCACGGGCAGGCTATCTACAATGAGCAGTTCTTC
TRBJ1-2 TRBD1 NA TRBV9 CPWGQKVSTF TGCCCGTGGGGACAGAAGGTAAGCACCTTC
TRBJ1-6 TRBD1 NA TRBV5-1 CASSLLGQDTFSPLHF TGCGCCAGCAGCTTGCTTGGACAGGACACCTTTTCACCCCTCCACTTT
TRBJ2-2 NA once TRBV7-2 CASSLTWFRGNTGELFF TGTGCCAGCAGTTTAACCTGGTTCAGGGGAAACACCGGGGAGCTGTTTTTT
TRBJ2-2 NA NA TRBV13 CASSSLGANTGELFF TGTGCCAGCAGCTCATTAGGGGCGAACACCGGGGAGCTGTTTTTT
TRBJ2-4 TRBD1 NA TRBV25-1 CASSSSRGRAKNIQYF TGTGCCAGCAGTAGCTCCAGGGGGCGGGCCAAAAACATTCAGTACTTC
TRBJ2-5 TRBD1 NA TRBV27 CASSTNRGLETQYF TGTGCCAGCAGTACAAACAGGGGGCTGGAGACCCAGTACTTC
TRBJ2-5 NA NA TRBV4-2 CASSQAEGGRETQYF TGTGCCAGCAGCCAAGCGGAGGGGGGACGTGAGACCCAGTACTTC
TRBJ2-1 NA once TRBV19 CASSSPTAVPSYNEQFF TGTGCCAGTAGTTCGCCCACAGCAGTGCCCTCCTACAATGAGCAGTTCTTC
TRBJ1-2 NA NA TRBV9 CASSPGGVGTGYTF TGTGCCAGCAGCCCAGGTGGTGTGGGTACAGGCTACACCTTC
TRBJ1-2 NA NA TRBV27 CASRGGTGYVYGYTF TGTGCCAGCAGAGGGGGTACAGGTTATGTCTATGGCTACACCTTC
TRBJ2-1 NA NA TRBV6-5 CASSYGQGGWGQFF TGTGCCAGCAGTTACGGGCAGGGGGGATGGGGGCAGTTCTTC
TRBJ1-1 NA NA TRBV6-1 CASSEGRGTEAFF TGTGCCAGCAGTGAAGGAAGAGGCACTGAAGCTTTCTTT
TRBJ2-7 NA once TRBV9 CASSPRAHYEQYF TGTGCCAGCAGCCCGAGGGCCCACTACGAGCAGTACTTC
TRBJ2-7 TRBD2 few TRBV6-1 CASGTSGGNSYEQYF TGTGCCAGTGGGACTAGCGGGGGGAATTCCTACGAGCAGTACTTC
TRBJ1-1 NA NA TRBV6-6 CASRRTVNTEAFF TGTGCCAGCAGGAGGACAGTGAACACTGAAGCTTTCTTT
TRBJ1-1 NA NA TRBV27 CASSLGGRATEAFF TGTGCCAGCAGTTTGGGGGGTCGCGCCACTGAAGCTTTCTTT
TRBJ2-5 NA NA TRBV11-3 CASSSGPSETQYF TGTGCCAGCAGCTCGGGTCCCTCGGAGACCCAGTACTTC
TRBJ2-1 NA NA TRBV13 CASRLINNEQFF TGTGCCAGCAGGCTAATAAACAATGAGCAGTTCTTC
TRBJ1-6 TRBD1 once TRBV6-6 CASSRGDSNSPLHF TGTGCCAGCAGTAGGGGGGACAGTAATTCACCCCTCCACTTT
TRBJ1-4 NA once TRBV7-9 CASSLGGIDEKLFF TGTGCCAGCAGCTTAGGGGGTATCGATGAAAAACTGTTTTTT